The 8 T cell receptor beta chains in this list originate from one sample, sequenced in a study of control samples from healthy donors and cancer patients. Produced via immunoSEQ multiplex PCR; TCRdb's table is partial and in-frame only. In the table there are tens of thousands of clones, around 90% of which are singletons. Sequenced material: blood. Every receptor here comes from a woman in her seventies in good health.

This clone was observed a single time. This sequence joins TRBV9 and TRBJ1-1, with D possibly TRBD1 on 6 matching bases. V was shortened by 4 bases and J by 5 bases, with 15 bases between the two germline ends. Looked up from germline, CDR1 is SGDLS and CDR2 is YYNGEE. The CDR3 loop spans 14 amino acids. This CDR3 reads CASSSRGGVTEAFF. The CDR3 region has the DNA TGTGCCAGCAGCTCAAGGGGGGGTGTTACTGAAGCTTTCTTT.

The chain links TRBV3-1 (or the pseudogene TRBV3-2) to TRBJ1-2, with 7 bases matching TRBD1. This CDR3 contains 14 residues. Germline V gives CDR1 LGHDT, CDR2 YNNKEL (reference sequence). Trimming cost V 4 bases and J 0 bases; bases outside gene matches: 2. CDR3 sequence reads: CASSPGTANYGYTF. The CDR3 DNA reads as TGTGCCAGCAGCCCGGGGACAGCTAACTATGGCTACACCTTC.

This chain connects TRBV11-2 to TRBJ2-3, with TRBD2 identical over 7 bases. The CDR3 runs to 17 residues. The germline V gene has CDR1 SGHAT and CDR2 FQNNGV. The ends lost 0 bases at V and 3 bases at J; junction bases unmatched: 9. The CDR3 reads CASSLDLWGRATDTQYF. The CDR3 DNA reads as TGTGCCAGCAGCTTAGATTTATGGGGGAGGGCGACAGATACGCAGTATTTT.

The chain is built from TRBV18 and TRBJ1-5, with 8 bases aligning to TRBD1. CDR3 length equals 14 residues. J was trimmed by 6 bases and V by 5 bases; bases with no gene match: 6. Germline CDR1 and CDR2: KGHSH and LQKENI. The CDR3: CASSSTGGSQPQHF. CDR3 nucleotides: TGTGCCAGCTCATCAACAGGGGGTAGTCAGCCCCAGCATTTT.

Turning to this clone: One junction end disagrees with the germline gene, perhaps due to a read error. V is TRBV7-9 and J is TRBJ1-2; D is possibly TRBD1 (5 bases). The CDR3 extends over 12 amino acids. CDR1 and CDR2 from the germline V gene are SEHNR and FQNEAQ (reference sequence). The CDR3 DNA follows: TGTGCCAGCAGCTTAGGTTGGGACCACGCCGACTTC. Its translation: CASSLGWDHADF. The complete variable domain, with remaining parts taken from reference TRBV7-9 and TRBJ1-2, reads DTGVSQNPRHKITKRGQNVTFRCDPISEHNRLYWYRQTLGQGPEFLTYFQNEAQLEKSRLLSDRFSAERPKGSFSTLEIQRTEQGDSAMYLCASSLGWDHADFGSGTRLTVV.

CDR3 in DNA: TGTGCCAGCAGCTTAGTCGGCCTTAAGGGCAATGAGCAGTTCTTC. Its protein product is CASSLVGLKGNEQFF. V and J are TRBV7-2 and TRBJ2-1; no definite D call. Trimming stripped 1 base from V and 6 bases from J, with 13 bases between. CDR3 size: 15 residues. CDR1 is SGHTA, CDR2 FQGNSA, per germline.

V usage is TRBV10-3 and J usage is TRBJ2-5, with 11 positions matching TRBD2. J lost 2 bases, V lost 0 bases, and 5 bases had no gene match. The CDR3 covers 17 residues. The V gene's germline CDR1 is ENHRY and CDR2 SYGVKD. CDR3 nucleotides: TGTGCCATCAGTGAGTCTCTAGCGGGGGGCCAACAAGAGACCCAGTACTTC. It yields the protein CAISESLAGGQQETQYF.

This rearrangement joins TRBV1 to TRBJ1-1; the table assigns TRBD1, which was not confirmed against the DNA. TRBV1 is a listed pseudogene. The CDR3 has 22 residues. CDR3 bases: TGCACCAGCAGCCAAGACTCCCCGGGACTTCGGGACAGGTCGCATGGGAACACTGAAGCTTTCTTT. Translated: CTSSQDSPGLRDRSHGNTEAFF.